This entry describes one T cell receptor beta chain. The data were obtained in a study of CD8 T cells in Susac syndrome. When the RNA was reverse transcribed, random hexamers were used with an input of roughly 0.5 to 1 ug. TCRdb re-called the immunoSEQ multiplex PCR reads with MiXCR, one entry per CDR3 protein. Counted here are fewer than 300,000 distinct CDR3 sequences, 80% to 90% occurring once; the ten biggest clones make up approximately 0.11%. The CDR3 runs to 13 residues. Germline lookup yields CDR1 MNHNS and CDR2 SASEGT. V lost 1 base, J lost 3 bases, and 6 bases lay in between. The receptor's source is a human donor with multiple sclerosis. The V and J genes are TRBV6-1 and TRBJ1-1; D gene uncertain. The source material was CD8+ T cells from PBMCs. The CDR3 sequence: CASSEGRHTEAFF. CDR3 DNA sequence: TGTGCCAGCAGTGAAGGCCGGCACACTGAAGCTTTCTTT.